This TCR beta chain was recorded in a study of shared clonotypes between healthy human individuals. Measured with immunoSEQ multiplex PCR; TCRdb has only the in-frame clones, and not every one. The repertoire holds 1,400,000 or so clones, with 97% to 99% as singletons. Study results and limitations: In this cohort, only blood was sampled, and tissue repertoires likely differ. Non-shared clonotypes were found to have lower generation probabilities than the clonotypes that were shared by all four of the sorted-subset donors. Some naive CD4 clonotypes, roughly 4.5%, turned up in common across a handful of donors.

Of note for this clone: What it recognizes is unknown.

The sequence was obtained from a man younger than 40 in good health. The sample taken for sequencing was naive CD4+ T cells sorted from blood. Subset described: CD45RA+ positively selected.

The CDR3 DNA sequence: TGTGCCAGCAAGGTACAGGAGATCACCGGGGAGCTGTTTTTT. It encodes CASKVQEITGELFF. The V and J genes are TRBV2 and TRBJ2-2, with TRBD1 as a possible D gene (5 bases). Germline assignment: CDR1 SNHLY and CDR2 FYNNEI. The germline V and J ends were trimmed by 7 bases and 4 bases, with 13 bases remaining between them. The CDR3 is 14 residues long.